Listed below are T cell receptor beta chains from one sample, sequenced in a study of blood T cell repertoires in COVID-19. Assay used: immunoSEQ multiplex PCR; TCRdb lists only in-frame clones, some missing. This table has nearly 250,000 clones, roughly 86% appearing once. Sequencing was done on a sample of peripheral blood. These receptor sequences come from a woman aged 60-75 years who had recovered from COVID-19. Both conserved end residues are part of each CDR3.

CASSMASGATDTQYF	TRBV19
CASTLGTVEFPEAFF	TRBV19
CASSQEGADSNQPQHF	TRBV3-1/TRBV3-2
CASSSLRLTGTQYF	TRBV6-5
CASSLSGGGLFF	TRBV7-2
CASSVGSGLEDTQYF	TRBV9
CASRGEGADTQYF	TRBV5-1
CATSDLTSGGTQYF	TRBV24-1
CASSKGLAVDTQYF	TRBV9
CASSLRIQSYGYTF	TRBV7-2
CASSLQGWDNSPLHF	TRBV27
CASSPTPRDNYGYTF	TRBV18
CASSGQGYYGYTF	TRBV27